This T cell receptor (beta chain) stems from a study of T cells in localized non-small cell lung cancer. Remarks on this clone: Antigen: not known.

Study-level points and caveats: Clonality peaked in uninvolved adjacent lung rather than tumor.

V dropped 4 bases and J dropped 4; count of bases not matched to a gene: 8. The germline CDR1 and CDR2 sequences are SGDLS and YYNGEE. This CDR3 comprises 16 residues. The assay was immunoSEQ multiplex PCR, and TCRdb's table has in-frame clones only and misses some. Of about 40,000 clones listed, around 81% were seen once; the top ten hold less than 9.5%. The chain joins TRBV9 to TRBJ1-2; 12 nucleotides line up with TRBD1. The material sequenced was peripheral blood mononuclear cells, taken before any cancer treatment. This sequence was found in a male donor at least 60 years old with stage II lung adenocarcinoma. The CDR3 protein is CASSLGTGGAGYGYTF. The CDR3 DNA is TGTGCCAGCAGCCTTGGGACAGGGGGCGCGGGCTATGGCTACACCTTC.